The 27 T cell receptor beta chains below were found in one sample sequenced in a study of blood T cell repertoires in COVID-19. The method was immunoSEQ multiplex PCR; TCRdb's version includes in-frame clones alone and lacks a portion of them. The sample includes some 80,000 clones, 90% of them seen just once. Sequenced sample: peripheral blood. These receptor sequences come from a human donor in a cohort sampled during active COVID-19.

The J gene is TRBJ2-6, the V gene TRBV28; unclear D gene. CDR1 and CDR2 from the germline V gene are MDHEN and SYDVKM. With 4 bases removed from V and 0 bases from J, the gap between germline ends came to 10 bases. CDR3 size: 16 residues. The CDR3 region has the DNA TGTGCCAGCAGTTCTGCAGATGTCTCTGGGGCCAACGTCCTGACTTTC. Its translation is CASSSADVSGANVLTF.

V usage is TRBV6-5 and J usage is TRBJ1-2; D is undetermined. Germline V lookup: CDR1 MNHEY, CDR2 SVGAGI. V dropped 2 bases and J dropped 4 bases, with 11 bases sitting between them. The CDR3 is 14 residues long. CDR3 nucleotides: TGTGCCAGCAGTTACCGGGGAATCGGCTATGGCTACACCTTC. Its protein is CASSYRGIGYGYTF.

The chain joins TRBV11-2 to TRBJ2-7; TRBD2 is a possible D gene (5 bases). The CDR3 consists of 15 residues. Germline V gives CDR1 SGHAT, CDR2 FQNNGV. The germline V and J ends were trimmed by 3 bases and 1 base, with 13 bases remaining between them. The CDR3 reads CASSFSDRGSYEQYF. The CDR3, as DNA: TGTGCCAGCAGCTTTTCTGACCGAGGGTCCTACGAGCAGTACTTC.

The rearrangement uses TRBV7-8 and TRBJ2-3; TRBD2 matches 11 bases. J was trimmed by 2 bases and V by 5 bases; bases with no gene match: 18. CDR3 length equals 20 residues. CDR1 is SGHVS and CDR2 is FQNEAQ in the germline V gene. CDR3 in amino acids: CASSPKTGWASGGITDTQYF. DNA for the CDR3: TGTGCCAGCAGCCCAAAAACGGGGTGGGCTAGCGGGGGGATCACAGATACGCAGTATTTT. Supplemented by reference TRBV7-8 and TRBJ2-3, the full variable domain reads GAGVSQSPRYKVAKRGQDVALRCDPISGHVSLFWYQQALGQGPEFLTYFQNEAQLDKSGLPSDRFFAERPEGSVSTLKIQRTQQEDSAVYLCASSPKTGWASGGITDTQYFGPGTRLTVL.

This clone was counted once. The chain couples TRBV9 to TRBJ1-3; maybe TRBD1 (5 bases). V was pared by 0 bases and J by 2 bases, with 9 bases between. The CDR3 is 15 residues long. The V gene's germline CDR1 is SGDLS and CDR2 YYNGEE. CDR3 amino acids: CASSVGGVTGNTIYF. In nucleotides, the CDR3 is TGTGCCAGCAGCGTAGGGGGGGTGACTGGAAACACCATATATTTT.

This clone has only one observation. The chain employs TRBV6-5 and TRBJ2-7; maybe TRBD1 (5 bases). Trimming took off 6 bases at V and 7 bases at J, with 13 bases between the two ends. The germline CDR1 and CDR2 sequences are MNHEY and SVGAGI. CDR3 length equals 12 residues. This CDR3 is CASRAQGSEQYF. CDR3 nucleotides: TGTGCCAGCAGGGCGCAGGGAAGTGAGCAGTACTTC.

The chain couples TRBV12-3 or TRBV12-4 to TRBJ1-2, with unresolved D. The CDR3 contains 13 residues. V was clipped by 1 base and J by 1 base, with 4 bases between them. DNA for the CDR3: TGTGCCAGCAGTTTAGGAGATAACTATGGCTACACCTTC. Translated: CASSLGDNYGYTF.

V is TRBV5-6 and J is TRBJ2-2, with TRBD1 matching over 8 bases. The CDR3 has 15 residues. Germline V CDR1 and CDR2: SGHDT, YYEEEE. Unmatched junction bases numbered 3, after V lost 3 bases and J lost 2 bases. Written as DNA, the CDR3 is TGTGCCAGCAGCTCGGACAGGGATAACACCGGGGAGCTGTTTTTT. Translating gives CASSSDRDNTGELFF.

The chain is built from TRBV14 and TRBJ2-1; TRBD2 matches at 8 bases. Germline V gene data show CDR1 as SGHDN and CDR2 as FVKESK. This CDR3 contains 18 residues. V gave up 4 bases and J gave up 0 bases; unmatched junction bases: 11. The DNA for the CDR3 is TGTGCCAGCAGCCTCACGTCGGGTCGGGGGGGCTCCTACAATGAGCAGTTCTTC. Translation gives CASSLTSGRGGSYNEQFF. The complete variable domain, with remaining parts taken from reference TRBV14 and TRBJ2-1, reads EAGVTQFPSHSVIEKGQTVTLRCDPISGHDNLYWYRRVMGKEIKFLLHFVKESKQDESGMPNNRFLAERTGGTYSTLKVQPAELEDSGVYFCASSLTSGRGGSYNEQFFGPGTRLTVL.

The genes are TRBV19 and TRBJ1-2; 10 bases line up with TRBD1. Germline V gene sequence: CDR1 LNHDA, CDR2 SQIVND (reference sequence). The V gene end was trimmed by 3 bases and the J gene end by 4 bases; junction bases not matched to a gene: 8. The CDR3 extends over 16 amino acids. In DNA form, the CDR3 reads TGTGCCAGTAGTATCGGGACAGGGGCCGCAGGCTATGGCTACACCTTC. Its translation: CASSIGTGAAGYGYTF.

The chain recombines TRBV18 with TRBJ1-1; weak D call: TRBD1 (5 bases). The length of the CDR3 is 15 residues. Per germline, CDR1 KGHSH and CDR2 LQKENI. The V end was cut by 2 bases, the J end by 6 bases, with 16 bases between. Here the CDR3 DNA reads TGTGCCAGCTCACCATCTCCGGGGACTTCCTCTGAAGCTTTCTTT. It yields the protein CASSPSPGTSSEAFF.

The CDR3 spells CASSPRRGPRETQYF. CDR3 coding DNA: TGCGCCAGCAGCCCTCGGCGGGGGCCGAGAGAGACCCAGTACTTC. The chain recombines TRBV4-1 with TRBJ2-5, with TRBD2 as a possible D gene (7 bases). Trimming cost V 4 bases and J 4 bases, with 16 bases left between them. The CDR3 extends over 15 amino acids. Germline CDR1 reads MGHRA; CDR2 reads YSYEKL.

The V gene is TRBV19, the J gene TRBJ1-2; a weak D match, TRBD1 (6 bases). The V gene lost 5 bases and the J gene lost 8 bases, with 24 bases spanning the gap. CDR1 is LNHDA and CDR2 is SQIVND in the germline V gene (reference sequence). CDR3 length: 16 amino acids. The chain's CDR3 is CASSGPLKQGSYGYTF. The CDR3 DNA reads TGTGCCAGTAGTGGACCCCTCAAACAGGGTTCCTACGGCTACACCTTC.

The chain has TRBV9 and TRBJ2-2; 9 bases match TRBD2. In germline, CDR1 is SGDLS, CDR2 YYNGEE. The V and J ends lost 0 bases and 0 bases, in that order; junction bases with no gene match: 0. The CDR3 is 16 residues long. In nucleotides, the CDR3 is TGTGCCAGCAGCGTAGGCGGGAGGGCGAACACCGGGGAGCTGTTTTTT. It yields the protein CASSVGGRANTGELFF.

The chain joins TRBV30 to TRBJ1-1, with 7 positions matching TRBD1. The CDR3 is 11 residues long. The trim removed 3 bases at V and 11 bases at J, leaving 6 bases unmatched. Germline values: CDR1 GTSNPN, CDR2 SVGIG (reference sequence). CDR3: CAWRLQGSAFF. CDR3 DNA sequence: TGTGCCTGGAGATTACAGGGGTCGGCTTTCTTT.

This clone came up a few times. The V gene is TRBV5-6, the J gene TRBJ2-1; D is possibly TRBD2 (6 bases). There are 15 residues in the CDR3. V was pared by 1 base and J by 4 bases, with 12 bases between. CDR1 is SGHDT and CDR2 is YYEEEE in the germline V gene. The CDR3 region is CASSLFGGAYNEQFF. CDR3 in DNA: TGTGCCAGCAGCTTGTTTGGCGGGGCTTACAATGAGCAGTTCTTC.

This chain uses TRBV28 with TRBJ2-7; 7 bases line up with TRBD1. The germline V gene has CDR1 MDHEN and CDR2 SYDVKM. This CDR3 has 13 residues. Trimming cost V 5 bases and J 3 bases; bases outside gene matches: 4. In DNA form, the CDR3 reads TGTGCCAGCAGTCCCAGGGACAGCTACGAGCAGTACTTC. It specifies CASSPRDSYEQYF.

The gene calls are TRBV7-2 and TRBJ1-1, with D uncertain. Germline lookup yields CDR1 SGHTA and CDR2 FQGNSA. CDR3 length equals 13 residues. V lost 4 bases and J 0 bases, leaving 6 bases between the germline ends. This CDR3 is CASSSYLNTEAFF. The CDR3 nucleotides read TGTGCCAGCAGCTCATACTTGAACACTGAAGCTTTCTTT.

The chain joins TRBV10-3 to TRBJ2-2; D might be TRBD1 (6 bases). Germline V gene lookup returns CDR1 ENHRY and CDR2 SYGVKD. V lost 7 bases, J lost 2 bases, and 14 bases lay in between. The CDR3 contains 15 residues. The CDR3 loop reads CAITNPGANTGELFF. The CDR3 DNA is TGTGCCATCACTAATCCAGGGGCCAACACCGGGGAGCTGTTTTTT.

This chain's CDR3 is CASSLTSRKNIQYF. CDR3 DNA sequence: TGTGCCAGCAGCTTAACTAGTCGCAAAAACATTCAGTACTTC. The V gene is TRBV7-9, the J gene TRBJ2-4; TRBD2 might be the D (5 bases). Germline CDR1 and CDR2: SEHNR and FQNEAQ (reference sequence). Trimming took off 2 bases at V and 3 bases at J, with 8 bases between the two ends. There are 14 residues in the CDR3.

The gene calls are TRBV7-2 and TRBJ2-3, with 9 bases that match TRBD1. This CDR3 spans 18 amino acids. CDR1 and CDR2 (germline): SGHTA, FQGNSA. Trimming cost V 8 bases and J 2 bases; bases outside gene matches: 17. The CDR3 is CASGRSGQGMGITDTQYF. Here the CDR3 DNA reads TGTGCCAGCGGAAGATCCGGACAGGGGATGGGGATCACAGATACGCAGTATTTT.

This clone occurred once. The chain employs TRBV19 and TRBJ2-7; TRBD2 matches 8 bases. The V segment lost 5 bases and the J segment 4 bases; nucleotides outside the gene matches: 7. CDR1 and CDR2 from the germline V gene are LNHDA and SQIVND (reference sequence). The CDR3 is made up of 14 amino acids. CDR3 sequence: CASSPPGGAYEQYF. CDR3 nucleotides: TGTGCCAGTAGTCCCCCGGGGGGGGCGTACGAGCAGTACTTC.

This rearrangement joins TRBV9 to TRBJ2-7; 12 bases line up with TRBD2. Germline V gives CDR1 SGDLS, CDR2 YYNGEE. CDR3 length equals 15 residues. V gave up 0 bases and J gave up 2 bases; unmatched junction bases: 0. The CDR3 nucleotides are TGTGCCAGCAGCGTAGGGACTAGCGGGGCCTACGAGCAGTACTTC. Protein sequence: CASSVGTSGAYEQYF.

This clone was counted ten times or more. The rearrangement joins TRBV6-4 to TRBJ2-2; TRBD2 matches at 11 bases. This CDR3 contains 14 residues. Trimming cost V 6 bases and J 3 bases; bases outside gene matches: 0. Germline V CDR1 and CDR2: MRHNA, SNTAGT. In DNA, the CDR3 is TGTGCCAGCAGACTAGCGGGAGACACCGGGGAGCTGTTTTTT. It is translated as CASRLAGDTGELFF.

CDR3 amino acids: CASSFGVLTDTQYF. For the CDR3, the DNA is TGTGCCAGCAGCTTCGGGGTACTCACAGATACGCAGTATTTT. The J gene is TRBJ2-3, the V gene TRBV5-5, with D maybe TRBD2 (5 bases). CDR1 and CDR2 from the germline V gene are SGHKS and YYEKEE (reference sequence). Trimming removed 2 bases from V and 2 bases from J, with 9 bases in between. There are 14 residues in the CDR3.

The CDR3 coding sequence is TGTGCCAGCAGCGTAGGGGGGGACGGAACCTACGAGCAGTACTTC. It specifies CASSVGGDGTYEQYF. The rearrangement links TRBV9 to TRBJ2-7, with D possibly matching TRBD2 (6 bases). The V gene lost 0 bases and the J gene lost 2 bases, with 12 bases spanning the gap. Germline-derived CDR1 and CDR2 are SGDLS and YYNGEE. The CDR3 sequence is 15 residues long.

V usage is TRBV3-1 (or the pseudogene TRBV3-2) and J usage is TRBJ2-1; 11 bases agree with TRBD1. V trimming: 3 bases; J trimming: 13 bases; junction bases outside the gene matches: 5. The germline V gene encodes CDR1 LGHDT and CDR2 YNNKEL (reference sequence). The CDR3 covers 13 residues. Here the CDR3 DNA reads TGTGCCAGCAGCCAGGGACAGGGGGATAGACAGTTCTTC. Protein sequence: CASSQGQGDRQFF.